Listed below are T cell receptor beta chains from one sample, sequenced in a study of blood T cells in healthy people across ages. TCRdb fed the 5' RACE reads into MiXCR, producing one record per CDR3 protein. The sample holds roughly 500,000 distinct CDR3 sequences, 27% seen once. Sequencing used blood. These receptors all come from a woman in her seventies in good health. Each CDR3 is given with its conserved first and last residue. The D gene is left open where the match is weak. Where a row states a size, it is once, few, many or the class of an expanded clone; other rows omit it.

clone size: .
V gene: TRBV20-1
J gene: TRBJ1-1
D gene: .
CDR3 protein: CSAPYDTLNTEAFF
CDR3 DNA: TGCAGTGCCCCCTACGACACTCTGAACACTGAAGCTTTCTTT

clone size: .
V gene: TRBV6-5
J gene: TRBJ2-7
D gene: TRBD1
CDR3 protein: CASRTGQGPYEQYF
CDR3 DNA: TGTGCCAGCAGGACGGGACAGGGTCCGTACGAGCAGTACTTC

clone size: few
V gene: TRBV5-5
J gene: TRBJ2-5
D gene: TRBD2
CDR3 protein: CASSWAISGVLGTQYF
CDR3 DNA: TGTGCCAGCAGCTGGGCGATTAGCGGGGTTCTTGGGACCCAGTACTTC

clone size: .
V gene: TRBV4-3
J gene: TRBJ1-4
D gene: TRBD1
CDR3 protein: CASSQEYRGGTTREKLFF
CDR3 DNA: TGCGCCAGCAGCCAGGAATACAGGGGGGGCACCACCCGAGAAAAACTGTTTTTT

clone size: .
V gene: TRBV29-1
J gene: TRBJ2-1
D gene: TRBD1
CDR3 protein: CGSSGTGYYEQFF
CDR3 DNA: TGCGGCAGCTCCGGGACAGGGTATTATGAGCAGTTCTTC

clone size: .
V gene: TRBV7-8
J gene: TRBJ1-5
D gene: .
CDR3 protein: CASSLAMGFNQPQHF
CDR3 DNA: TGTGCCAGCAGCTTAGCGATGGGTTTCAATCAGCCCCAGCATTTT

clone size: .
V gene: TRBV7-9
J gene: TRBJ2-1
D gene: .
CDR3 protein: CASSLDQTRGFF
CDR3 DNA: TGTGCCAGCAGCTTAGACCAAACCAGGGGGTTCTTC

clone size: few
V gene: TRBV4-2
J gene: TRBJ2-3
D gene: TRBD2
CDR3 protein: CASSHDGGGRWLRDTRYF
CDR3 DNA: TGTGCCAGCAGCCACGACGGGGGGGGGCGTTGGTTGCGGGATACGCGGTATTTT

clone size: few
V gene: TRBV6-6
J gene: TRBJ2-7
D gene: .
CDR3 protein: CASNKGGDYEQYF
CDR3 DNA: TGTGCCAGCAACAAAGGAGGGGATTACGAGCAGTACTTC

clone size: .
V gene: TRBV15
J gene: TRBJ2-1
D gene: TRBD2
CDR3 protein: CATSMKLAGGNEQFF
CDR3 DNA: TGTGCCACCAGCATGAAACTAGCGGGGGGGAATGAGCAGTTCTTC

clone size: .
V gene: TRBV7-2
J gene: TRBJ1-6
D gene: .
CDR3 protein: CASSIRMRDVGSPLHF
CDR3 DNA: TGTGCCAGCAGCATCCGGATGCGGGATGTGGGATCACCCCTCCACTTT

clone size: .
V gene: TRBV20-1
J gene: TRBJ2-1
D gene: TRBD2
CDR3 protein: CSARIAGAQSGEQFF
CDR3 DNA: TGCAGTGCTAGGATAGCGGGGGCCCAGTCGGGTGAGCAGTTCTTC

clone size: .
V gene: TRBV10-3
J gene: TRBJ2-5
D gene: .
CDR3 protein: CAISAAKKGDQETQYF
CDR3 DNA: TGTGCCATCAGTGCCGCTAAGAAAGGTGACCAAGAGACCCAGTACTTC

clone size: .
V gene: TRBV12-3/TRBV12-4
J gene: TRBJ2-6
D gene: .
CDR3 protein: CASRTGPGANVLTF
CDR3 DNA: TGTGCCAGCAGGACCGGGCCTGGGGCCAACGTCCTGACTTTC

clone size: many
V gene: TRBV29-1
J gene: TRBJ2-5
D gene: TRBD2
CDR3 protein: CTTGTTQETQYF
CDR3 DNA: TGCACTACCGGGACTACCCAAGAGACCCAGTACTTC

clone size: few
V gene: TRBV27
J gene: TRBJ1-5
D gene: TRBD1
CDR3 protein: CASSLYSTGGNQPQHF
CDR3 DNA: TGTGCCAGCAGTTTATATAGCACAGGGGGCAATCAGCCCCAGCATTTT

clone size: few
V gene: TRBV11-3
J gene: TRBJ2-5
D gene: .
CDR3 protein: CASSLTADNQETQYF
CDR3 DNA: TGTGCCAGCAGCTTAACGGCTGACAACCAAGAGACCCAGTACTTC

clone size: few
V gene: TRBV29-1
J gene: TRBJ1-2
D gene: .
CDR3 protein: CSHHEGVGYTF
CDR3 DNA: TGCAGCCATCATGAGGGGGTCGGCTACACCTTC

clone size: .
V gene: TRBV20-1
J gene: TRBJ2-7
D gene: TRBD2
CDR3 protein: CSARDTRGGDEQYF
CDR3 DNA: TGCAGTGCTAGAGATACGCGGGGGGGTGACGAGCAGTACTTC

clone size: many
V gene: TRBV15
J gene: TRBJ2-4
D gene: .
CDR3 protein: CATSSEGARQNIQYF
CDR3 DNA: TGTGCCACCAGCAGTGAAGGGGCTCGGCAAAACATTCAGTACTTC

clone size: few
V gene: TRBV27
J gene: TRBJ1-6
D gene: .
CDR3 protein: CAGRTGSSPLHF
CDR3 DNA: TGTGCCGGCCGTACAGGGTCTTCACCCCTCCACTTT

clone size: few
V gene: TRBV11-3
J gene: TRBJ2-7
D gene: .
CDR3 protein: CASSLTVGEQYF
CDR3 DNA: TGTGCCAGCAGCTTGACAGTCGGGGAGCAGTACTTC

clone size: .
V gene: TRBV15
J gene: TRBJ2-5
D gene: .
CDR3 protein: CATSWYQETQYF
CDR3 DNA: TGTGCCACCAGTTGGTACCAAGAGACCCAGTACTTC

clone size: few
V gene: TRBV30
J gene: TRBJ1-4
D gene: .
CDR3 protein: CAWSRREGNEKLFF
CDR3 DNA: TGTGCCTGGAGCCGACGGGAGGGTAATGAAAAACTGTTTTTT

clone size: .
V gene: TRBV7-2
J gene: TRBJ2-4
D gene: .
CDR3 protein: CAGSLDGGQNIQYF
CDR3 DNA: TGTGCCGGCAGCTTGGACGGGGGCCAAAACATTCAGTACTTC

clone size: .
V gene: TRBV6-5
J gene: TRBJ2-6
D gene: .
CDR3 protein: CASSYSRTSGANVLTF
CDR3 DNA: TGTGCCAGCAGTTACTCTCGGACGTCTGGGGCCAACGTCCTGACTTTC

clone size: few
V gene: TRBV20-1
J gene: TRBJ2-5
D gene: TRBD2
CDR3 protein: CSARDSGRVETQYF
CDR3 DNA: TGCAGTGCTAGAGATAGCGGGAGGGTCGAGACCCAGTACTTC

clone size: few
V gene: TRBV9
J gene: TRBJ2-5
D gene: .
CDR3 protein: CASSPDMLETQYF
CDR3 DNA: TGTGCCAGCAGCCCCGACATGTTGGAGACCCAGTACTTC

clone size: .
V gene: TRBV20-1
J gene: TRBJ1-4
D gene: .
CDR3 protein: CSARRGGREDEKLFF
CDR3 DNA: TGCAGTGCTAGGAGGGGAGGTCGGGAGGATGAAAAACTGTTTTTT

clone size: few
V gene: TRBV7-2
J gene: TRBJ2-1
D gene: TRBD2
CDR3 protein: CASSLLAGAHFLTYNEQFF
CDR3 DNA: TGTGCCAGCAGCTTACTAGCGGGGGCGCATTTCCTCACCTACAACGAGCAGTTCTTC

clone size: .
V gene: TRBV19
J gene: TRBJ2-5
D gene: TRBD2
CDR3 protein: CASNTWEGETQYF
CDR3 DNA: TGTGCCAGTAACACCTGGGAGGGAGAGACCCAGTACTTC

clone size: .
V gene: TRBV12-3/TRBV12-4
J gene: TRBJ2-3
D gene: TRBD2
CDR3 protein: CASSSSSGGSTDTQYF
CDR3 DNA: TGTGCCAGCAGTTCGTCTAGCGGGGGAAGCACAGATACGCAGTATTTT

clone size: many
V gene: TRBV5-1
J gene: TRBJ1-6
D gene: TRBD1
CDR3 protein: CASSADRDSGRPLHF
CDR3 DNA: TGCGCCAGCAGCGCGGACAGGGATTCGGGAAGACCCCTCCACTTT

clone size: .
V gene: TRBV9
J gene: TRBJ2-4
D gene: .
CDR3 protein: CASSPSEGLGVQYF
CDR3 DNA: TGTGCCAGCAGCCCCTCCGAAGGGCTCGGCGTGCAATACTTC

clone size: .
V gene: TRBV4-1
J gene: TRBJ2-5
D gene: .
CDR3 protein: CASSQVMTGQGTQYF
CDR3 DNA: TGCGCCAGCAGCCAAGTAATGACAGGCCAAGGGACCCAGTACTTC